This TCR beta chain originates from a study of T cell responses to AZD1222 COVID-19 vaccine. In the study overall: The study pooled second doses at about 4 or about 12 weeks.

Regarding the study as a whole: Most donors were white British, females outnumbered males, and clonal diversity was possibly underestimated. Spike-specific TCR breadth and depth grew following two AZD1222 doses. Regions left unmutated in variants are reportedly the target of nearly half of spike-specific TCRs.

This CDR3 comprises 12 residues. CDR1 is MGHRA, CDR2 YSYEKL, per germline. The V end lost 4 bases, the J end lost 4 bases, and 4 bases lay between the germline ends. TCRdb's copy holds only in-frame clones and misses some; the assay was immunoSEQ multiplex PCR. The table records around 110,000 clones, around 90% of them present only once. In regard to this clone: Its target is not known.

Source: peripheral blood, taken on day 0 of AZD1222 vaccination. The TCR sequence derives from an adult in good health. The J gene is TRBJ2-2, the V gene TRBV4-1; D gene ambiguous. The CDR3 coding sequence is TGCGCCAGCAGCCCGGGCACCGGGGAGCTGTTTTTT. It yields the protein CASSPGTGELFF.